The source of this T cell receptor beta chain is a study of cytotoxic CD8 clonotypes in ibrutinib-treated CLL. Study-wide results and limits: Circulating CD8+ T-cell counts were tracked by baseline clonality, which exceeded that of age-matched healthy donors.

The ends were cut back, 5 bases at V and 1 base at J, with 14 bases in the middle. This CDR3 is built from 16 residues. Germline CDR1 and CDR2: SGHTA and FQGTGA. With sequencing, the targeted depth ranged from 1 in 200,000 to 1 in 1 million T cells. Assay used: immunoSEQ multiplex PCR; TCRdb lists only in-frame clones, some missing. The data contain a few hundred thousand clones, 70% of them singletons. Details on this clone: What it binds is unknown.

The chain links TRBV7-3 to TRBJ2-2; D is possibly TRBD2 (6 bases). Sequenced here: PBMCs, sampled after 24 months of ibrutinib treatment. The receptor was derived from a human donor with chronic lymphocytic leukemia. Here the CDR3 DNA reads TGTGCCAGCAGCCGGTCTCATAGCGGGAACACCGGGGAGCTGTTTTTT. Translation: CASSRSHSGNTGELFF. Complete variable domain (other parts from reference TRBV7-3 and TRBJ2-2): GAGVSQTPSNKVTEKGKYVELRCDPISGHTALYWYRQSLGQGPEFLIYFQGTGAADDSGLPNDRFFAVRPEGSVSTLKIQRTERGDSAVYLCASSRSHSGNTGELFFGEGSRLTVL.